The T cell receptor (beta chain) described here comes from a study of shared clonotypes between healthy human individuals. Whole-study findings and limits: The authors sampled blood alone, and tissue repertoires likely differ.

As to this clone: What it recognizes is unknown.

With V trimmed by 5 bases and J by 3 bases, 7 bases remained unmatched. The V gene's germline CDR1 is LNHNV and CDR2 YYDKDF (reference sequence). This CDR3 has 15 residues. The deep-level immunoSEQ assay was used. The assay was immunoSEQ multiplex PCR, and TCRdb's table has in-frame clones only and misses some. The table includes approximately 1.5 million clones, around 98.5% detected once. This clonotype was obtained from a young man in good health. V gene TRBV15 combines with J gene TRBJ1-1; TRBD1 matches at 9 bases. Sequencing input: naive CD4+ T cells sorted from blood. The sample's subset: CD45RA+ positively selected. The chain's CDR3 is CATSGGTGKDTEAFF. In DNA form, the CDR3 reads TGTGCCACCAGCGGGGGGACAGGGAAGGACACTGAAGCTTTCTTT.